The 27 T cell receptor beta chains below come from one sample, sequenced in a study of resident and recirculating memory T cells in vitiligo. Some clones are missing from TCRdb's copy, which holds only in-frame ones; the method was immunoSEQ multiplex PCR. The sample records around 38,000 clones, about 93% being singletons. What was sequenced was blood. The receptors shown here come from a male donor with vitiligo.

A few counts support this clone. The chain couples TRBV19 to TRBJ2-1, with TRBD1 identical over 7 bases. V shed 3 bases, J shed 3 bases, and the junction held 5 bases outside the gene matches. Germline V lookup: CDR1 LNHDA, CDR2 SQIVND (reference sequence). The CDR3 is 15 amino acids. The CDR3 loop reads CASSILGGGYNEQFF. CDR3 nucleotide sequence: TGTGCCAGTAGTATTTTAGGGGGCGGCTACAATGAGCAGTTCTTC.

The rearrangement joins TRBV11-2 to TRBJ2-5, with TRBD2 matching 7 bases. The germline V gene has CDR1 SGHAT and CDR2 FQNNGV. The CDR3 spans 17 residues. Germline trimming cut 1 base from V and 5 bases from J; bases unmatched to any gene: 13. CDR3 bases: TGTGCCAGCAGCTTAGGGACCATATCTAGCGGCTCGGAGACCCAGTACTTC. Protein sequence: CASSLGTISSGSETQYF.

The genes are TRBV20-1 and TRBJ1-2; no clear D. Trimming shortened V by 2 bases and J by 6 bases, and 7 bases separated the two germline ends. CDR3 length equals 11 residues. From germline, CDR1 is DFQATT and CDR2 SNEGSKA (reference sequence). CDR3 DNA sequence: TGCAGTGCTAGACCCCAGGATGGCTACACCTTC. It encodes CSARPQDGYTF.

The chain uses TRBV11-2 and TRBJ2-2; 10 nucleotides match TRBD1. V was clipped by 10 bases and J by 3 bases; unmatched bases: 8. Germline lookup yields CDR1 SGHAT and CDR2 FQNNGV. The CDR3 contains 15 residues. DNA of the CDR3: TGTGCCATCATTCCGGGACAGGGGTACACCGGGGAGCTGTTTTTT. Translating gives CAIIPGQGYTGELFF.

The chain is built from TRBV7-2 and TRBJ2-7; TRBD2 matches at 15 bases. Looked up from germline, CDR1 is SGHTA and CDR2 is FQGNSA. CDR3 length: 19 residues. J gave up 3 bases and V 2 bases, and 11 bases lay outside the gene matches. This CDR3 is CASSLTWTSGGAGYYEQYF. The DNA of the CDR3 is TGTGCCAGCAGCTTAACCTGGACTAGCGGGGGGGCCGGTTACTACGAGCAGTACTTC.

The chain couples TRBV7-9 to TRBJ2-1, with 8 bases identical to TRBD2. The CDR3 is made up of 14 amino acids. Trimming removed 5 bases from V and 6 bases from J; junction bases left unmatched: 6. Germline lookup yields CDR1 SEHNR and CDR2 FQNEAQ (reference sequence). The CDR3 reads CASSLTGTSNEQFF. Here the CDR3 DNA reads TGTGCCAGCAGCCTCACCGGGACTAGCAATGAGCAGTTCTTC.

This chain joins TRBV6-4 and TRBJ1-2, with 8 bases matching TRBD1. This CDR3 spans 14 amino acids. V trimming: 3 bases; J trimming: 5 bases; junction bases outside the gene matches: 5. Germline loops: CDR1 MRHNA, CDR2 SNTAGT. The CDR3 coding sequence is TGTGCCAGCAGTGAGGACACAGGGGGATATGGCTACACCTTC. Encoded protein: CASSEDTGGYGYTF.

The chain carries TRBV4-1 and TRBJ2-5; 9 nucleotides agree with TRBD2. V shed 5 bases and J 5 bases; nucleotides not matched to a gene: 21. The germline CDR1 and CDR2 sequences are MGHRA and YSYEKL. The CDR3 consists of 19 residues. The chain's CDR3 is CASSSLGRAGGPPRETQYF. As DNA, the CDR3 is TGCGCCAGCAGCTCTCTGGGTCGGGCGGGGGGGCCACCAAGGGAGACCCAGTACTTC.

The chain employs TRBV5-6 and TRBJ2-7; 9 bases map to TRBD2. This CDR3 has 18 residues. Losses at the gene ends were 6 bases for V and 7 bases for J; bases not matched to a gene: 23. Germline CDR1 is SGHDT and CDR2 is YYEEEE. The CDR3 here is CASNPIAGGIAGVGEQYF. Here the CDR3 DNA reads TGTGCCAGCAACCCCATTGCCGGGGGTATAGCGGGGGTCGGGGAGCAGTACTTC.

The chain has TRBV5-1 and TRBJ2-4, with TRBD2 as a possible D gene (6 bases). V was shortened by 3 bases and J by 8 bases, with 18 bases between the two germline ends. The CDR3 sequence is 15 residues long. Germline CDR1 reads SGHRS; CDR2 reads YFSETQ. CDR3 in amino acids: CASSSGTLGGDIQYF. The DNA of the CDR3 is TGCGCCAGCAGCTCCGGGACTCTGGGCGGGGACATTCAGTACTTC.

The genes are TRBV5-8 and TRBJ1-6; 7 bases align to TRBD1. Per germline, CDR1 SGHTS and CDR2 YDEGEE. This CDR3 has 14 amino acids. V was pared by 10 bases and J by 7 bases, with 11 bases of the junction left unmatched. The CDR3: CAGPPTGKNSPLHF. CDR3 nucleotide sequence: TGTGCCGGGCCCCCGACAGGGAAAAATTCACCCCTCCACTTT.

For the CDR3, the DNA is TGTGCCAGCAGTCCTTTGCAGGGAAACCCAGAGACCCAGTACTTC. This sequence encodes CASSPLQGNPETQYF. The rearrangement joins TRBV27 to TRBJ2-5; tentatively, D is TRBD1 (5 bases). The germline gives CDR1 MNHEY, CDR2 SMNVEV (reference sequence). There are 15 residues in the CDR3. V dropped 5 bases and J dropped 4 bases, with 17 bases sitting between them.

The J gene is TRBJ1-2, the V gene TRBV6-5; D not certain. The V gene's germline CDR1 is MNHEY and CDR2 SVGAGI. The CDR3 length is 12 residues. The V and J ends lost 4 bases and 3 bases respectively, with 6 bases between them. The CDR3 reads CASSSRDYGYTF. DNA for the CDR3: TGTGCCAGCAGTTCGCGAGACTATGGCTACACCTTC.

The chain uses TRBV7-2 and TRBJ2-3; possible D gene TRBD2, 7 bases. Germline CDR1 and CDR2: SGHTA and FQGNSA. The CDR3 is made up of 18 amino acids. V was clipped by 3 bases and J by 0 bases, with 19 bases between them. The CDR3 reads CASSLEIAAGASTDTQYF. The CDR3 region has the DNA TGTGCCAGCAGCTTGGAGATCGCGGCGGGGGCAAGCACAGATACGCAGTATTTT.

This clone occurred once. The V call is TRBV6-5, the J call TRBJ1-1, with unresolved D. Germline CDR1 and CDR2: MNHEY and SVGAGI. With 5 bases removed from V and 5 bases from J, the gap between germline ends came to 9 bases. The CDR3 is 12 amino acids. CDR3 amino acids: CASSPSGTEAFF. DNA for the CDR3: TGTGCCAGCAGTCCTTCCGGGACTGAAGCTTTCTTT.

The chain recombines TRBV5-1 with TRBJ2-5, with 13 bases aligning to TRBD2. V shed 2 bases and J 4 bases; nucleotides not matched to a gene: 2. CDR3 length equals 15 residues. The germline V gene encodes CDR1 SGHRS and CDR2 YFSETQ. The CDR3 region has the DNA TGCGCCAGCAGCTTCGGACTAGCGGGAGCAGAGACCCAGTACTTC. This encodes CASSFGLAGAETQYF.

The chain is built from TRBV7-3 and TRBJ2-3, with TRBD2 as a possible D gene (7 bases). The CDR3 spans 15 residues. From germline, CDR1 is SGHTA and CDR2 FQGTGA. The ends were cut back, 1 base at V and 5 bases at J, with 13 bases in the middle. The CDR3 here is CASSLMGGPGDTQYF. CDR3 in DNA: TGTGCCAGCAGCTTAATGGGGGGGCCTGGAGATACGCAGTATTTT.

The table lists this clone with a count of one. The chain joins TRBV5-4 to TRBJ2-2; D is perhaps TRBD1 (6 bases). The CDR3 runs 15 residues. Germline V lookup: CDR1 SGHNT, CDR2 YYREEE (reference sequence). Trimming pared 5 bases from V and 4 bases from J, leaving 15 bases between. The DNA of the CDR3 is TGTGCCAGCAGTAAGGACAGTTACTCCACCGGGGAGCTGTTTTTT. It is translated as CASSKDSYSTGELFF.

V usage is TRBV18 and J usage is TRBJ1-5, with TRBD1 matching over 9 bases. The CDR3 is 14 residues long. The V and J ends lost 6 bases and 5 bases, in that order; junction bases with no gene match: 5. CDR1 is KGHSH and CDR2 is LQKENI in the germline V gene. As DNA, the CDR3 is TGTGCCAGCTCGGGACAGGGAGGCGATCAGCCCCAGCATTTT. Translation: CASSGQGGDQPQHF.

The chain uses TRBV5-6 and TRBJ2-1; tentative D call: TRBD2 (5 bases). The ends were cut back, 3 bases at V and 8 bases at J, with 15 bases in the middle. Germline CDR1 SGHDT, CDR2 YYEEEE. This CDR3 comprises 14 residues. The CDR3 is CASSWGGGRDEQFF. The DNA for the CDR3 is TGTGCCAGCAGCTGGGGTGGAGGTCGGGATGAGCAGTTCTTC.

The V and J genes are TRBV6-5 and TRBJ2-1; TRBD2 matches at 9 bases. Germline assignment: CDR1 MNHEY and CDR2 SVGAGI. The CDR3 is made up of 14 amino acids. V shed 4 bases, J shed 7 bases, and the junction held 5 bases outside the gene matches. This chain's CDR3 is CASSSGGGANEQFF. Written as DNA, the CDR3 is TGTGCCAGCAGTTCGGGCGGGGGGGCGAATGAGCAGTTCTTC.

The chain recombines TRBV6-4 with TRBJ2-2; 10 positions agree with TRBD2. The CDR3 length is 16 residues. V lost 6 bases and J lost 5; bases outside the gene matches: 9. The germline gives CDR1 MRHNA, CDR2 SNTAGT. CDR3 sequence (DNA): TGTGCCAGCAGCAGAACCGCTAGCGGGGGAACCGGGGAGCTGTTTTTT. This codes for CASSRTASGGTGELFF.

The chain links TRBV9 to TRBJ2-3; D is ambiguous. V was shortened by 3 bases and J by 2 bases, with 4 bases between the two germline ends. The CDR3 length is 12 residues. Germline-derived CDR1 and CDR2 are SGDLS and YYNGEE. CDR3 protein: CASSGDTDTQYF. The CDR3, as DNA: TGTGCCAGCAGCGGAGACACAGATACGCAGTATTTT.

The chain employs TRBV6-5 and TRBJ1-5; 7 bases align to TRBD1. The germline CDR1 and CDR2 sequences are MNHEY and SVGAGI. After removal of 8 bases from V and 6 bases from J, the junction contained 7 bases not matched to a gene. The CDR3 sequence is 13 residues long. For the CDR3, the DNA is TGTGCCAGCGGGGACAGCCGGATTCAGCCCCAGCATTTT. Protein sequence: CASGDSRIQPQHF.

The genes are TRBV6-5 and TRBJ2-3, with unresolved D. Per germline, CDR1 MNHEY and CDR2 SVGAGI. The CDR3 has 13 amino acids. V shed 4 bases and J shed 1 base, with 6 bases lying between them. The CDR3 DNA reads TGTGCCAGCAGTTTGGCCGGCACAGATACGCAGTATTTT. This codes for CASSLAGTDTQYF.

V and J are TRBV6-4 and TRBJ1-4, with 10 positions matching TRBD1. Trimming took 5 bases from V and 3 from J; bases not matched to a gene: 6. Germline values: CDR1 MRHNA, CDR2 SNTAGT. This CDR3 has 16 residues. The CDR3 DNA reads as TGTGCCAGCAGTCCCCGACAGGGGGCGTCTAATGAAAAACTGTTTTTT. It encodes CASSPRQGASNEKLFF.

This rearrangement joins TRBV6-1 to TRBJ2-5, with a tentative D call TRBD1 (5 bases). The CDR3 spans 15 residues. Germline V gene data show CDR1 as MNHNS and CDR2 as SASEGT. V was cut by 5 bases and J by 5 bases, with 18 bases left in between. Written as DNA, the CDR3 is TGTGCCAGCAGTAGATTAGTCGACAGAATGGAGACCCAGTACTTC. This encodes CASSRLVDRMETQYF.